A single sample gave rise to the 5 T cell receptor beta chains below, sequenced in a study of CD8 T cells in ankylosing spondylitis. Findings of the study overall: Characteristic of ankylosing spondylitis blood, it appeared, was a TCR beta motif comprising several highly homologous variants.

TCRdb processed the 5' RACE reads anew with MiXCR; each CDR3 protein has one entry. Of 470,000 or so distinct CDR3 sequences listed, about 25% were seen once; the top ten hold under 0.9%. For these TCRs, the target antigens are not known. The sequenced material came from blood, either unsorted or a sorted T cell fraction (not recorded which). The receptor source for this set is a male donor with ankylosing spondylitis.

The chain links TRBV5-6 to TRBJ2-6; TRBD1 matches 8 bases. J was trimmed by 0 bases and V by 4 bases; bases with no gene match: 6. The germline V gene has CDR1 SGHDT and CDR2 YYEEEE. CDR3 length: 17 amino acids. The CDR3 sequence: CASSPRDRFSGANVLTF. CDR3 in DNA: TGTGCCAGCAGCCCCCGGGACAGGTTCTCTGGGGCCAACGTCCTGACTTTC.

The CDR3 region is CASSLVSRRNTQYF. The CDR3 DNA sequence: TGTGCCAGCAGTTTGGTCAGTAGGCGAAATACGCAGTATTTT. The chain is built from TRBV27 and TRBJ2-3; D gene uncertain. Per the germline V gene, CDR1 is MNHEY and CDR2 is SMNVEV (reference sequence). Deletions cut 3 bases from V and 7 bases from J, with 14 bases between. The length of the CDR3 is 14 residues.

This clonotype was found a few times. The chain has TRBV24-1 and TRBJ1-1; TRBD1 aligns across 7 bases. This CDR3 spans 15 amino acids. The germline V gene encodes CDR1 KGHDR and CDR2 SFDVKD. The trim removed 4 bases at V and 0 bases at J, leaving 4 bases unmatched. The CDR3 here is CATSESGQMNTEAFF. The CDR3 region has the DNA TGTGCCACCAGTGAATCGGGACAGATGAACACTGAAGCTTTCTTT.

This rearrangement joins TRBV25-1 to TRBJ2-4; unclear D gene. Trimming removed 6 bases from V and 4 bases from J, with 16 bases in between. This CDR3 spans 15 amino acids. CDR1 and CDR2 from the germline V gene are MGHDK and SYGVNS. Here the CDR3 reads CASSPLASRKNIQYF. CDR3 nucleotide sequence: TGTGCCAGCAGCCCCCTGGCCTCGAGAAAAAACATTCAGTACTTC.

The chain has TRBV6-4 and TRBJ2-1; 8 bases match TRBD1. Germline V gene lookup returns CDR1 MRHNA and CDR2 SNTAGT. After removal of 2 bases from V and 5 bases from J, the junction contained 5 bases not matched to a gene. CDR3 size: 15 residues. CDR3 sequence (DNA): TGTGCCAGCAGTGACCCGGGACAGGATAACAATGAGCAGTTCTTC. This gives the protein CASSDPGQDNNEQFF.